The rows below give T cell receptor beta chains drawn from one sample of a study of blood T cell repertoires in COVID-19. Using immunoSEQ multiplex PCR, the repertoire was profiled, and TCRdb retains in-frame clones only, with some absent. The data contain just over 250,000 clones, about 80% of them seen just once; the ten biggest clones take up 3.5% to 5%. Source material: PBMCs or T cells enriched from blood (not recorded which). All receptors come from a man in his thirties or forties with acute COVID-19. Each CDR3 is given with its conserved first and last residue. The order of the fields is D gene, clone size, J gene, V gene, CDR3 DNA, CDR3 protein. A D gene is named only where the DNA matches it firmly. Size tells how often a clone was seen (once, few, many) or the class of an expanded clone, and some rows leave it out.

-	-	TRBJ1-2	TRBV7-6	TGTGCCAGCAGCTTAGGGACAAGCCCTTTCTCTGGCTACACCTTC	CASSLGTSPFSGYTF
-	-	TRBJ2-1	TRBV19	TGTGCCAGCGGCGAGCGAGGCCTAGCATGGGATGAGCAGTTCTTC	CASGERGLAWDEQFF
-	few	TRBJ1-1	TRBV7-2	TGTGCCAGCAGCACGTCGGGGGGCGTTGAAGCTTTCTTT	CASSTSGGVEAFF
-	once	TRBJ2-1	TRBV6-2/TRBV6-3	TGTGCCAGCAGTTACGATCCTAGCCGGATTTACAATGAGCAGTTCTTC	CASSYDPSRIYNEQFF
-	-	TRBJ1-2	TRBV7-2	TGTGCCAGCAGCTCCCCCCGGCACAGGGACCATGGCTACACCTTC	CASSSPRHRDHGYTF
-	-	TRBJ2-1	TRBV6-5	TGTGCCAGCAGTCAACCGTATGGGCCCTACAATGAGCAGTTCTTC	CASSQPYGPYNEQFF
-	once	TRBJ1-4	TRBV5-8	TGTGCCAGCAGCAGATCATACCCAGCTAATGAAAAACTGTTTTTT	CASSRSYPANEKLFF
-	-	TRBJ1-6	TRBV20-1	TGCAGCGTTAGTACAGGGCTTAATTCACCCCTCCACTTT	CSVSTGLNSPLHF
-	-	TRBJ2-5	TRBV5-1	TGCGCCAGCAGCCCCGGGAGCTTAGAGACCCAGTACTTC	CASSPGSLETQYF
-	-	TRBJ1-3	TRBV25-1	TGTGCCAGTGGTCCCCGGGACTTCTCTGGAAACACCATATATTTT	CASGPRDFSGNTIYF
-	-	TRBJ1-1	TRBV6-1	TGTGCCAGCAGTGAACGCGGGGCGAACACTGAAGCTTTCTTT	CASSERGANTEAFF
-	-	TRBJ2-1	TRBV3-1/TRBV3-2	TGTGCCAGCAGCCAATTGGGGGGGGCCGAAAATGAGCAGTTCTTC	CASSQLGGAENEQFF
-	-	TRBJ2-5	TRBV5-1	TGCGCCAGCAGCTTACAGGGAGAAGAGACCCAGTACTTC	CASSLQGEETQYF
-	-	TRBJ1-2	TRBV7-2	TGTGCCAGCAGCTTAGGATTGAACAGGGCAAGGGGCTACACCTTC	CASSLGLNRARGYTF
-	-	TRBJ1-1	TRBV11-3	TGTGCCAGCAGCTTAGGGGCGGGGGTTGCGAGTGAAGCTTTCTTT	CASSLGAGVASEAFF
-	few	TRBJ1-4	TRBV7-6	TGTGCCAGCAGCCAAGCGGGACCGAATGAAAAACTGTTTTTT	CASSQAGPNEKLFF
TRBD1	-	TRBJ2-2	TRBV6-5	TGTGCCAGCCGACAGGGGAGTAACACCGGGGAGCTGTTTTTT	CASRQGSNTGELFF
-	-	TRBJ1-1	TRBV3-1/TRBV3-2	TGTGCCAGCAGCCAGGGGGCCCGTAACACTGAAGCTTTCTTT	CASSQGARNTEAFF
TRBD1	few	TRBJ1-2	TRBV5-1	TGTGCCAGCAGCCCCGGTGACAGGGGTAACTATGGCTACACCTTC	CASSPGDRGNYGYTF
-	-	TRBJ2-5	TRBV21-1	TGTGCCAGCAGCTTACGGACTAGCGGAGCCCAAGAGACCCAGTACTTC	CASSLRTSGAQETQYF
-	-	TRBJ1-4	TRBV28	TGTGCCAGCAGAGGCAGGACTAATGAAAAACTGTTTTTT	CASRGRTNEKLFF
TRBD2	-	TRBJ2-1	TRBV12-5	TGTGCTAGTGCCTCTAGCGGGGGGGCTAATGAGCAGTTCTTC	CASASSGGANEQFF
-	-	TRBJ1-1	TRBV5-4	TGTGCCAGCAGCTTGGAGAGCGGACGGAGAAATACTGAAGCTTTCTTT	CASSLESGRRNTEAFF
TRBD1	-	TRBJ1-2	TRBV5-1	TGCGCCAGCAGCGGGCTCCCCGGGACAGGGGACTATGGCTACACCTTC	CASSGLPGTGDYGYTF
TRBD2	-	TRBJ2-3	TRBV9	TGTGCCAGCAGCGTACGGACTAGCGGGGGGGCATATACGCAGTATTTT	CASSVRTSGGAYTQYF
TRBD1	-	TRBJ1-2	TRBV18	TGTGCCAGCTCACCTGGGACAGACTATGGCTACACCTTC	CASSPGTDYGYTF
TRBD1	-	TRBJ1-2	TRBV6-5	TGTGCCAGCTTAGACAGGGGGCTGGTCTATGGCTACACCTTC	CASLDRGLVYGYTF
-	-	TRBJ1-4	TRBV6-5	TGTGCCACGTACACAGCAACTAATGAAAAACTGTTTTTT	CATYTATNEKLFF
TRBD1	-	TRBJ1-5	TRBV6-5	TGTGCCAGCAAGGCGACAGGGGACGTTCAGCCCCAGCATTTT	CASKATGDVQPQHF
-	-	TRBJ2-2	TRBV5-1	TGCGCCAGCAGCTTTAGAGGGCTCACCGGGGAGCTGTTTTTT	CASSFRGLTGELFF
-	-	TRBJ1-1	TRBV4-1	TGCGCCAGCAGCCAACCCGGGAGGGCCCACACTGAAGCTTTCTTT	CASSQPGRAHTEAFF
TRBD1	-	TRBJ1-1	TRBV28	TGTGCCAGCAGCGCGACAGGGAGTAGGATAGCTGAAGCTTTCTTT	CASSATGSRIAEAFF
TRBD2	few	TRBJ2-1	TRBV10-2	TGCGCCAGCAGTGAGGCAACGGGAGGGCCCTATGAGCAGTTCTTC	CASSEATGGPYEQFF
-	-	TRBJ1-2	TRBV14	TGTGCCAGCAGCCAAGATCTAGATGGCAGAAATAACTATGGCTACACCTTC	CASSQDLDGRNNYGYTF
-	-	TRBJ1-1	TRBV18	TGTGCCAGCTCACCCACCCCACAACTGCAGGGAACTGAAGCTTTCTTT	CASSPTPQLQGTEAFF
-	-	TRBJ2-5	TRBV11-2	TGTGCCAGCATGGTCGGGACTTTCCAGCAAGAGACCCAGTACTTC	CASMVGTFQQETQYF